These 27 T cell receptor beta chains originate from one sample sequenced in a study of cytomegalovirus exposure and HLA in healthy donors. The PCR had 60 Vbeta and 13 Jbeta primers. Sequencing used immunoSEQ multiplex PCR; TCRdb keeps in-frame clones, though not all of them. The table records 150,000 to 200,000 clones, around 86% of them present only once. Sequenced: PBMCs. These receptors came from a girl aged 2 to 9 in good health and CMV-seropositive.

J is TRBJ2-4 and V is TRBV5-1, with 9 bases lining up with TRBD2. Germline V gene lookup returns CDR1 SGHRS and CDR2 YFSETQ. The ends lost 3 bases at V and 7 bases at J; junction bases unmatched: 8. This CDR3 comprises 15 residues. Written as DNA, the CDR3 is TGCGCCAGCAGCTGGCTAGCGGGACGGTCGAACATTCAGTACTTC. Translation: CASSWLAGRSNIQYF.

The chain is built from TRBV18 and TRBJ1-1, with TRBD1 identical over 11 bases. The CDR3 covers 16 residues. Germline CDR1 KGHSH, CDR2 LQKENI. Trimming removed 3 bases from V and 0 bases from J; junction bases left unmatched: 3. CDR3 DNA: TGTGCCAGCTCACCCGGGACAGGGGGATTGAACACTGAAGCTTTCTTT. It codes for CASSPGTGGLNTEAFF. Complete variable domain (other parts from reference TRBV18 and TRBJ1-1): NAGVMQNPRHLVRRRGQEARLRCSPMKGHSHVYWYRQLPEEGLKFMVYLQKENIIDESGMPKERFSAEFPKEGPSILRIQQVVRGDSAAYFCASSPGTGGLNTEAFFGQGTRLTVV.

The chain joins TRBV9 to TRBJ2-7; a weak D match, TRBD1 (6 bases). The CDR3 has 15 amino acids. The V end was cut by 0 bases, the J end by 5 bases, with 15 bases between. CDR1 and CDR2 from the germline V gene are SGDLS and YYNGEE. Here the CDR3 DNA reads TGTGCCAGCAGCGTAGGGGACAAGCTCCGCCACGAGCAGTACTTC. Its protein is CASSVGDKLRHEQYF.

The J gene is TRBJ1-6, the V gene TRBV6-1; 10 nucleotides line up with TRBD1. Losses at the gene ends were 1 base for V and 9 bases for J; bases not matched to a gene: 0. Germline V gene lookup returns CDR1 MNHNS and CDR2 SASEGT. This CDR3 has 14 residues. The CDR3 region has the DNA TGTGCCAGCAGTGAAGGACAGGGGGCTTCACCCCTCCACTTT. It encodes CASSEGQGASPLHF.

The V gene is TRBV29-1, the J gene TRBJ1-2; 7 bases line up with TRBD1. The CDR3 runs to 12 residues. V lost 6 bases and J lost 3; bases outside the gene matches: 4. The germline gives CDR1 SQVTM, CDR2 ANQGSEA. In nucleotides, the CDR3 is TGCAGCGTGCGGGACAGCTACTATGGCTACACCTTC. This gives the protein CSVRDSYYGYTF.

V and J are TRBV5-1 and TRBJ2-7, with 9 bases aligning to TRBD2. CDR3 length: 13 amino acids. The germline V gene has CDR1 SGHRS and CDR2 YFSETQ. Trimming cost V 7 bases and J 6 bases; bases outside gene matches: 8. Here the CDR3 reads CASGQAGGPEQYF. The CDR3 coding sequence is TGCGCCAGCGGACAGGCGGGAGGGCCCGAGCAGTACTTC.

The V gene is TRBV6-1, the J gene TRBJ2-6, with 8 nucleotides matching TRBD2. The germline CDR1 and CDR2 sequences are MNHNS and SASEGT. This CDR3 comprises 14 residues. Trimming cost V 9 bases and J 3 bases; bases outside gene matches: 4. The CDR3 sequence: CASRGGGGANVLTF. CDR3 DNA: TGTGCCAGTCGGGGGGGCGGTGGGGCCAACGTCCTGACTTTC.

The rearrangement uses TRBV7-3 and TRBJ2-1; 12 nucleotides line up with TRBD2. The CDR3 is 13 amino acids. The germline gives CDR1 SGHTA, CDR2 FQGTGA. After removal of 5 bases from V and 10 bases from J, the junction contained 3 bases not matched to a gene. CDR3: CASSVGTSGEQFF. CDR3 in DNA: TGTGCCAGCAGCGTCGGGACTAGCGGGGAGCAGTTCTTC.

The table lists this clone with a few counts. The V and J genes are TRBV25-1 and TRBJ2-2; 10 nucleotides line up with TRBD1. This CDR3 spans 14 amino acids. V lost 9 bases to trimming and J lost 6 bases; unmatched junction nucleotides: 7. Germline values: CDR1 MGHDK, CDR2 SYGVNS. DNA of the CDR3: TGTGCCAGTCGGGGGACAGGGGACTCCGGGGAGCTGTTTTTT. Translating gives CASRGTGDSGELFF.

This clone was detected only once. The chain joins TRBV10-3 to TRBJ2-2; the match to TRBD1 covers 8 bases. The DNA end favors TRBJ1-1, so the J call may be wrong. Germline CDR1 is ENHRY and CDR2 is SYGVKD. The CDR3 consists of 17 residues. CDR3 DNA sequence: TGTGCCATCAGTGAGAACAGGGGGAATAGGGAGAACACTGAAGCTTTCTTT. Translated, it gives CAISENRGNRENTEAFF.

The chain carries TRBV6-1 and TRBJ2-3, with D hard to call. Trimming removed 3 bases from V and 2 bases from J, with 6 bases in between. Germline CDR1 is MNHNS and CDR2 is SASEGT. This CDR3 contains 13 residues. The CDR3 reads CASSDPSTDTQYF. The CDR3 DNA follows: TGTGCCAGCAGTGATCCCTCCACAGATACGCAGTATTTT.

A remark on this clone: At one end the junction does not follow the germline gene, possibly because of a read error. The J gene is TRBJ2-1, the V gene TRBV7-7, with TRBD1 as a possible D gene (6 bases). This CDR3 spans 15 amino acids. Germline loops: CDR1 SSHAT, CDR2 FNYEAQ (reference sequence). The CDR3: CASSLAQGNYNEQFF. The CDR3 region has the DNA TGTGCTAGCAGCTTAGCGCAGGGGAACTACAATGAGCAGTTCTTC.

The rearrangement links TRBV30 to TRBJ1-1, with D possibly TRBD1 on 6 matching bases. The germline CDR1 and CDR2 sequences are GTSNPN and SVGIG (reference sequence). Trimming took 2 bases from V and 2 from J, leaving 18 bases between them. The CDR3 length is 16 residues. This CDR3 is CAWSYAAGQFNTEAFF. CDR3 DNA: TGTGCCTGGAGTTACGCAGCAGGACAGTTTAACACTGAAGCTTTCTTT.

The gene calls are TRBV27 and TRBJ1-2; 7 bases map to TRBD1. This CDR3 is built from 13 residues. Germline lookup yields CDR1 MNHEY and CDR2 SMNVEV (reference sequence). V dropped 5 bases and J dropped 3; count of bases not matched to a gene: 3. This CDR3 is CASSRTGDYGYTF. The DNA of the CDR3 is TGTGCCAGCAGTCGTACAGGGGACTATGGCTACACCTTC.

V usage is TRBV5-4 and J usage is TRBJ2-1; TRBD2 matches 14 bases. The CDR3 is 15 amino acids. The V and J ends lost 3 bases and 7 bases, in that order; junction bases with no gene match: 3. Germline V lookup: CDR1 SGHNT, CDR2 YYREEE (reference sequence). This chain's CDR3 is CASSSGLAGANEQFF. Here the CDR3 DNA reads TGTGCCAGCAGCTCGGGACTAGCGGGAGCAAATGAGCAGTTCTTC.

The rearrangement joins TRBV18 to TRBJ2-3; 11 bases are shared with TRBD2. Germline CDR1 and CDR2: KGHSH and LQKENI. This CDR3 has 18 residues. The V and J ends lost 6 bases and 4 bases, in that order; junction bases with no gene match: 15. The CDR3 reads CASSYENLAGGKSDTQYF. CDR3 coding DNA: TGTGCCAGCTCCTACGAGAATCTAGCGGGAGGCAAGTCAGATACGCAGTATTTT.

J is TRBJ2-7 and V is TRBV28; TRBD2 matches at 12 bases. Losses at the gene ends were 5 bases for V and 0 bases for J; bases not matched to a gene: 2. This CDR3 comprises 15 residues. Germline CDR1 and CDR2: MDHEN and SYDVKM. CDR3 in DNA: TGTGCCAGCAGTAGACTAGCGGGGGCCTCCTACGAGCAGTACTTC. As protein: CASSRLAGASYEQYF.

This clone was recorded only once. This chain connects TRBV1 to TRBJ2-5; TRBD2, the table's D call, lacks a check against the DNA. TRBV1 is a pseudogene. The CDR3 runs to 16 residues. CDR3 in amino acids: CTSSLGTSQERGTQYF. Written as DNA, the CDR3 is TGCACCAGCAGCTTGGGGACTAGTCAGGAACGGGGGACCCAGTACTTC.

The chain couples TRBV7-8 to TRBJ2-7, with 7 bases matching TRBD2. V lost 6 bases and J lost 0; bases outside the gene matches: 5. This CDR3 region has 14 residues. Germline V gives CDR1 SGHVS, CDR2 FQNEAQ. The CDR3 coding sequence is TGTGCCAGCAGGAGATCTAGCGGCTCCTACGAGCAGTACTTC. As protein: CASRRSSGSYEQYF.

The chain employs TRBV14 and TRBJ1-1; TRBD1 matches at 8 bases. CDR1 and CDR2 (germline): SGHDN, FVKESK. The ends lost 1 base at V and 4 bases at J; junction bases unmatched: 2. CDR3 length: 14 residues. CDR3: CASSQGQGSTEAFF. DNA for the CDR3: TGTGCCAGCAGCCAAGGACAGGGGAGCACTGAAGCTTTCTTT.

The rearrangement uses TRBV4-2 and TRBJ2-3, with 10 bases matching TRBD2. This CDR3 is 18 amino acids long. Losses at the gene ends were 0 bases for V and 7 bases for J; bases not matched to a gene: 13. The germline V gene encodes CDR1 LGHNA and CDR2 YNFKEQ. The CDR3 protein is CASSQEGVAGGPSYTQYF. In DNA form, the CDR3 reads TGTGCCAGCAGCCAAGAGGGCGTAGCGGGGGGACCCAGTTATACGCAGTATTTT.

J is TRBJ2-1 and V is TRBV7-3; D remains ambiguous. The germline CDR1 and CDR2 sequences are SGHTA and FQGTGA. The CDR3 loop spans 15 amino acids. Trimming removed 5 bases at V and 3 bases at J, with 14 bases between. This CDR3 is CASSPPGLGYNEQFF. In nucleotides, the CDR3 is TGTGCCAGCAGCCCTCCGGGTCTAGGCTACAATGAGCAGTTCTTC.

This clone was seen only a few times. The CDR3 sequence: CASSGDRGSNEQFF. The CDR3 DNA is TGTGCCAGCAGTGGGGACAGGGGAAGTAATGAGCAGTTCTTC. The chain has TRBV6-1 and TRBJ2-1; TRBD1 matches at 10 bases. This CDR3 is built from 14 residues. Losses at the gene ends were 4 bases for V and 7 bases for J; bases not matched to a gene: 4. Germline assignment: CDR1 MNHNS and CDR2 SASEGT.

V and J are TRBV5-4 and TRBJ1-1; D is uncertain. V dropped 1 base and J dropped 4 bases, with 8 bases sitting between them. Germline V CDR1 and CDR2: SGHNT, YYREEE (reference sequence). The CDR3 contains 13 residues. CDR3 DNA: TGTGCCAGCAGCTTGACTGATCTCACTGAAGCTTTCTTT. Translation gives CASSLTDLTEAFF.

The V gene is TRBV19, the J gene TRBJ1-1; D gene uncertain. The CDR3 runs to 12 residues. CDR1 is LNHDA, CDR2 SQIVND, per germline (reference sequence). The V and J ends lost 6 bases and 8 bases respectively, with 13 bases between them. CDR3 nucleotide sequence: TGTGCCAGTAGCCTCGGGTGGGTCGAAGCTTTCTTT. Amino acids: CASSLGWVEAFF.

The gene calls are TRBV5-4 and TRBJ2-3, with 11 nucleotides matching TRBD1. Trimming took 4 bases from V and 2 from J; bases not matched to a gene: 6. The germline V gene has CDR1 SGHNT and CDR2 YYREEE (reference sequence). This CDR3 comprises 16 residues. CDR3 in amino acids: CASSGWDRGITDTQYF. The CDR3 nucleotides are TGTGCCAGCAGCGGATGGGACAGGGGGATCACAGATACGCAGTATTTT.

This sequence joins TRBV4-1 and TRBJ2-5, with 9 bases matching TRBD1. The V gene's germline CDR1 is MGHRA and CDR2 YSYEKL. The CDR3 is 15 amino acids. V lost 1 base and J lost 6; bases outside the gene matches: 6. CDR3 bases: TGCGCCAGCAGCCAAGTGCCGGGACAGGGCCAGACCCAGTACTTC. Protein sequence: CASSQVPGQGQTQYF.